What follows are 3 T cell receptor beta chains derived from one specimen sequenced in a study of blood T cell repertoires in COVID-19. Libraries were prepared by immunoSEQ multiplex PCR; TCRdb keeps only in-frame clonotypes and omits some of them. The sample records more than 400,000 clones, less than 95% being singletons. Sequenced material: PBMCs or T cells enriched from blood (not recorded which). All receptors derive from a man aged 18 to 29 who had recovered from COVID-19.

The V and J genes are TRBV19 and TRBJ1-1; possibly TRBD1 for D (6 bases). The V end lost 6 bases, the J end lost 10 bases, and 21 bases lay between the germline ends. Looked up from germline, CDR1 is LNHDA and CDR2 is SQIVND (reference sequence). The CDR3 consists of 14 residues. The CDR3 is CASSPGQKFGRAFF. CDR3 in DNA: TGTGCCAGTAGCCCCGGACAGAAATTCGGGCGAGCTTTCTTT.

J is TRBJ2-3 and V is TRBV5-1, with 7 bases lining up with TRBD2. CDR1 and CDR2 (germline): SGHRS, YFSETQ. The ends lost 0 bases at V and 2 bases at J; junction bases unmatched: 6. The CDR3 covers 16 residues. The CDR3 here is CASSLAAAGFTDTQYF. CDR3 DNA sequence: TGCGCCAGCAGCTTGGCCGCAGCGGGGTTCACAGATACGCAGTATTTT.

The genes are TRBV4-1 and TRBJ1-6; perhaps TRBD1 as D (5 bases). Looked up from germline, CDR1 is MGHRA and CDR2 is YSYEKL. The CDR3 is 15 amino acids. V was shortened by 5 bases and J by 8 bases, with 16 bases between the two germline ends. The DNA for the CDR3 is TGCGCCAGCAGCTTTACTTCGGACACCTATTCACCCCTCCACTTT. Translation gives CASSFTSDTYSPLHF.